Sequencing of this T cell receptor beta chain was carried out in a study of blood T cell repertoires in COVID-19. Study-wide background: Material from acute and convalescent COVID-19 was sourced from the United States, Italy and Spain.

The table came from immunoSEQ multiplex PCR; TCRdb's copy has only in-frame clones and leaves some out. Counted here are approximately 200,000 clones, around 88% occurring once; the ten biggest clones make up 1.5%. Sequenced: peripheral blood. This clonotype originated in a man younger than 35 with active or convalescent COVID-19.

The CDR3 bases are TGCAGTGCTAGTCGTGCTCTAGCGGGCTCCTACGAGCAGTACTTC. Its protein is CSASRALAGSYEQYF. This chain uses TRBV20-1 with TRBJ2-7; 8 bases line up with TRBD2. Germline CDR1 reads DFQATT; CDR2 reads SNEGSKA (reference sequence). The J segment lost 0 bases and the V segment lost 3 bases, leaving 7 bases of the junction unmatched. The CDR3 covers 15 residues.